The 2 T cell receptor beta chains below come from one sample, sequenced in a study of T cell repertoires in cytomegalovirus infection. TCRdb re-called the reads with MiXCR, one entry per CDR3 protein. In the table there are around 130,000 distinct CDR3 sequences, roughly a quarter of which are singletons. These TCRs are of unknown antigen specificity. Source material: PBMCs, sequenced either directly or after in vitro stimulation (not recorded which). These receptors all stem from a human donor in good health (CMV status not recorded). Some clones in this sample may be carry-over from other donors' samples.

This clonotype was detected many times. The chain employs TRBV7-9 and TRBJ2-3; no clear D. The germline V gene encodes CDR1 SEHNR and CDR2 FQNEAQ (reference sequence). The V end was cut by 3 bases, the J end by 1 base, with 23 bases between. The CDR3 extends over 19 amino acids. DNA for the CDR3: TGTGCCAGCAGCTTCACGAACCGGGCCTCAACTCGGGGCACAGATACGCAGTATTTT. Protein: CASSFTNRASTRGTDTQYF.

The gene calls are TRBV2 and TRBJ2-2; D not certain. V dropped 2 bases and J dropped 4 bases, with 5 bases sitting between them. The CDR3 is 13 residues long. Per the germline V gene, CDR1 is SNHLY and CDR2 is FYNNEI. CDR3 residues: CASSEIGTGELFF. CDR3 nucleotide sequence: TGTGCCAGCAGTGAAATCGGCACCGGGGAGCTGTTTTTT.